The rows below give T cell receptor beta chains drawn from one sample of a study of identical twins. Using its own MiXCR run on the 5' RACE reads, TCRdb lists one record per CDR3 protein. The table lists roughly 570,000 distinct CDR3 sequences, over 8.5% of them singletons. This sample was shared with a second study, whose subject was yellow fever vaccine responses in identical twins.

Sequenced: PBMCs. Every receptor here comes from a young woman in good health. Both conserved end residues are part of each CDR3. A D gene is named only where the DNA matches it firmly. Some rows mark clone size as missing; the rest say once, few, many or name a class of expanded clone.

size	V	length	D	J	DNA	CDR3
many	TRBV7-3	15	NA	TRBJ2-1	TGTGCCAGCAGCTTAGGTCCCCCTCTCTACAATGAGCAGTTCTTC	CASSLGPPLYNEQFF
few	TRBV12-3/TRBV12-4	17	TRBD2	TRBJ2-7	TGTGCCAGCAGTAGGGGGGCTAGCGGGCTCCTCTCCTACGAGCAGTACTTC	CASSRGASGLLSYEQYF
NA	TRBV7-3	15	NA	TRBJ2-5	TGTGCCAGCAGCCCCCGGGGGACCTCCGGGGAGACCCAGTACTTC	CASSPRGTSGETQYF
few	TRBV7-9	15	TRBD1	TRBJ2-7	TGTGCCAGCAGCCATGGACAGGGTAGCTCCTACGAGCAGTACTTC	CASSHGQGSSYEQYF
few	TRBV7-3	13	NA	TRBJ2-2	TGTGCCAGCAGCTTAACCCGCACCGGGGAGCTGTTTTTT	CASSLTRTGELFF
many	TRBV6-1	13	NA	TRBJ2-6	TGTGCCAGCAGTATCTCTGGGGCCAACGTCCTGACTTTC	CASSISGANVLTF
NA	TRBV5-5	14	NA	TRBJ2-7	TGTGCCAGCAGACTAGCTGGGAAGACCTACGAGCAGTACTTC	CASRLAGKTYEQYF
few	TRBV7-9	16	NA	TRBJ2-1	TGTGCCAGCAGCTTAGAGATACGGGGGGCCTTCAATGAGCAGTTCTTC	CASSLEIRGAFNEQFF
many	TRBV2	14	NA	TRBJ2-2	TGTGCCAGCAGAGATCAGGTGCTTGGCCGGGAGCTGTTTTTT	CASRDQVLGRELFF
many	TRBV5-1	16	TRBD2	TRBJ2-1	TGCGCCAGCAGCCAAACTAGCGGGAGGGCCTATAATGAGCAGTTCTTC	CASSQTSGRAYNEQFF
NA	TRBV7-2	17	TRBD2	TRBJ2-1	TGTGCCAGCAGCCTATACCTCCTAGCGGGGGCCAGCAATGAGCAGTTCTTC	CASSLYLLAGASNEQFF
many	TRBV10-3	13	NA	TRBJ1-2	TGTGCCATCAGTGCATCCCAGGGATACGGCTACACCTTC	CAISASQGYGYTF
few	TRBV14	15	NA	TRBJ2-3	TGTGCCAGCAGCCAAGTTCAAGCGGAGGGGGATACGCAGTATTTT	CASSQVQAEGDTQYF
few	TRBV9	13	NA	TRBJ2-1	TGTGCCAGCAGGCCCCCCGCCTACAATGAGCAGTTCTTC	CASRPPAYNEQFF
many	TRBV29-1	17	NA	TRBJ1-5	TGCAGCCCGGTTACCGTTGACGACAGAAGGGCGGTAGAGCCCCAGCATTTT	CSPVTVDDRRAVEPQHF
NA	TRBV19	13	NA	TRBJ2-7	TGTGCCAGTAGTATTCGGGGAGTTAGCGAGCAGTACTTC	CASSIRGVSEQYF
NA	TRBV20-1	15	TRBD2	TRBJ2-1	TGCAGTGCTAGAGATCGGGGGGGGGCTTACAATGAGCAGTTCTTC	CSARDRGGAYNEQFF
many	TRBV5-1	14	TRBD1	TRBJ2-7	TGCGCCAGCAGCTTGCCAACAGGGGCCGGGGAGCAGTACTTC	CASSLPTGAGEQYF
NA	TRBV7-2	15	NA	TRBJ2-3	TGTGCCAGCAGCTTAGACGGGACTCACACAGATACGCAGTATTTT	CASSLDGTHTDTQYF
many	TRBV3-1	16	TRBD2	TRBJ2-7	TGTGCCAGCAGCCGATTGCTAGCGGGGGGGCGATACGAGCAGTACTTC	CASSRLLAGGRYEQYF
few	TRBV7-9	17	TRBD1	TRBJ2-6	TGTGCCAGCAGCGGGGACAGTCCACTCACTGGGGCCAACGTCCTGACTTTC	CASSGDSPLTGANVLTF
few	TRBV6-2/TRBV6-3	16	TRBD2	TRBJ2-3	TGTGCCAGCAGTTACCAACTAGCGGGCGGGACAGATACGCAGTATTTT	CASSYQLAGGTDTQYF
few	TRBV20-1	15	NA	TRBJ2-5	TGCAGTGCTTCAGAACCAGGGAAGGGCTGGGAGACCCAGTACTTC	CSASEPGKGWETQYF
many	TRBV4-3	17	TRBD1	TRBJ2-1	TGCGCCAGCAGCCAAGGGACAGGACAGAGCTCCTACAATGAGCAGTTCTTC	CASSQGTGQSSYNEQFF
NA	TRBV6-2/TRBV6-3	16	NA	TRBJ1-6	TGTGCCAGCAGTTACGACGGACGGGCCAGAGATTCACCCCTCCACTTT	CASSYDGRARDSPLHF
NA	TRBV11-2	18	TRBD2	TRBJ2-2	TGTGCCAGCAGCCCAGATCGGGGACTAGCGGGGGGCACCGGGGAGCTGTTTTTT	CASSPDRGLAGGTGELFF